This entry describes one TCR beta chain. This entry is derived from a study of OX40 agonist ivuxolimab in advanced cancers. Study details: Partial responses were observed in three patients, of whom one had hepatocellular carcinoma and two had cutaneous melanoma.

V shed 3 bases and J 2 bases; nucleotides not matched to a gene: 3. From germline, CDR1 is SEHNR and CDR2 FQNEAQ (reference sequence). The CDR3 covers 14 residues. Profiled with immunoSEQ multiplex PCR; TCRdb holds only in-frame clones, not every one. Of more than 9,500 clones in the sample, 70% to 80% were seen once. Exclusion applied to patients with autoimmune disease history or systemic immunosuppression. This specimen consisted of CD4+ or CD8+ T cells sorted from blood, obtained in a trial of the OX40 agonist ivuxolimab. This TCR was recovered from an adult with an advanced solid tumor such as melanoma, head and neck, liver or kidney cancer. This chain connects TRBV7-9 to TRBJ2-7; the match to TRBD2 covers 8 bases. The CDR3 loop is CASSLGGRPYEQYF. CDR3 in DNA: TGTGCCAGCAGCTTGGGCGGGAGGCCCTACGAGCAGTACTTC.